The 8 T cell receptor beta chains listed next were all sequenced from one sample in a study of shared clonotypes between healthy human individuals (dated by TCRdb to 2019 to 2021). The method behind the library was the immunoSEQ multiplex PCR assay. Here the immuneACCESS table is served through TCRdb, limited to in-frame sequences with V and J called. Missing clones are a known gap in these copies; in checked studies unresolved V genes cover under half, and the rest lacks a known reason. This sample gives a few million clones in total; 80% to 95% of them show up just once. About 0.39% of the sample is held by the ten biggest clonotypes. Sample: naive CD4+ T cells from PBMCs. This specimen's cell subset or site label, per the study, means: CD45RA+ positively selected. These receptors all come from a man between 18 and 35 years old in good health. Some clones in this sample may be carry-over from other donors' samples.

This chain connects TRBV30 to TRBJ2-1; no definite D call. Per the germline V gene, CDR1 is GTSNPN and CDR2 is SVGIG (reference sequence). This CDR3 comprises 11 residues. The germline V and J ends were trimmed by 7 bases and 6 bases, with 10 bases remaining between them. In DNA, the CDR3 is TGTGCCTTTCTGAGCCGCAATGAGCAGTTCTTC. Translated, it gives CAFLSRNEQFF.

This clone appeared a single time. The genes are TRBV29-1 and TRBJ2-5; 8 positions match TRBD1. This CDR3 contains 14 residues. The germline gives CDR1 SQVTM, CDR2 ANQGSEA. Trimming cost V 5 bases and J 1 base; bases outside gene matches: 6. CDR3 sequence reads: CSVRGTGRQETQYF. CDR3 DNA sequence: TGCAGCGTTAGAGGGACAGGCCGCCAAGAGACCCAGTACTTC.

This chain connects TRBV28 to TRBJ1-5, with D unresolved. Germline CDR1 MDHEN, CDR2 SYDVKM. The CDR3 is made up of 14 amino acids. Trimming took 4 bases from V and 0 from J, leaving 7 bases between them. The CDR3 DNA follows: TGTGCCAGCAGTTCGACGGTTAGCAATCAGCCCCAGCATTTT. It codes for CASSSTVSNQPQHF.

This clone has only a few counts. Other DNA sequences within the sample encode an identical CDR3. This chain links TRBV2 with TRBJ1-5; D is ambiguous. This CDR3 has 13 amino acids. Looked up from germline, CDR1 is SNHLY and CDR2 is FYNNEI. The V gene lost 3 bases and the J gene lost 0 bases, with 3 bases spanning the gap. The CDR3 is CASSDDSNQPQHF. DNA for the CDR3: TGTGCCAGCAGTGACGATAGCAATCAGCCCCAGCATTTT.

Written as DNA, the CDR3 is TGTGCCAGCTCACCGCGGGACAGCCCCGAGGAGACCCAGTACTTC. Its translation: CASSPRDSPEETQYF. This chain uses TRBV18 with TRBJ2-5; D may be TRBD1 (7 bases). CDR1 and CDR2 (germline): KGHSH, LQKENI. V was trimmed by 3 bases and J by 5 bases, leaving 16 bases between them. This CDR3 region has 15 residues. Full variable domain (rest looked up from reference TRBV18 and TRBJ2-5): NAGVMQNPRHLVRRRGQEARLRCSPMKGHSHVYWYRQLPEEGLKFMVYLQKENIIDESGMPKERFSAEFPKEGPSILRIQQVVRGDSAAYFCASSPRDSPEETQYFGPGTRLLVL.

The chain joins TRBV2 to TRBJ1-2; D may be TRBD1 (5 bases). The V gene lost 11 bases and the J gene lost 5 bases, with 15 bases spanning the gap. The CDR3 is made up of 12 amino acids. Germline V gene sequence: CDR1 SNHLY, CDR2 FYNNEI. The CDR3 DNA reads TGTGCCGCCCACGCGGGGGGATATGGCTACACCTTC. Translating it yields CAAHAGGYGYTF.

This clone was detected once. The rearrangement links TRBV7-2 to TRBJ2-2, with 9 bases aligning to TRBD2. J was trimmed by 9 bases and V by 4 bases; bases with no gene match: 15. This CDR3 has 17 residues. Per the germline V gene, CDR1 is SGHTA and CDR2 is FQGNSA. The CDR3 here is CASSSKSSLAGRRELFF. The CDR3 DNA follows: TGTGCCAGCAGCTCAAAATCCAGTCTAGCGGGGCGGAGGGAGCTGTTTTTT. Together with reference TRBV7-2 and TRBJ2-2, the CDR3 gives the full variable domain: GAGVSQSPSNKVTEKGKDVELRCDPISGHTALYWYRQSLGQGLEFLIYFQGNSAPDKSGLPSDRFSAERTGGSVSTLTIQRTQQEDSAVYLCASSSKSSLAGRRELFFGEGSRLTVL.

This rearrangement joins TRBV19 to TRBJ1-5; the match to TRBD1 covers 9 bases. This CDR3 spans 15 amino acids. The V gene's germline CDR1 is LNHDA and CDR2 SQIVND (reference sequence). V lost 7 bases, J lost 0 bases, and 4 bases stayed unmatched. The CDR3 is CASKDRGYSNQPQHF. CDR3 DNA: TGTGCCAGTAAGGACAGGGGCTATAGCAATCAGCCCCAGCATTTT.